This paragraph reports one T cell receptor beta chain. Sequencing was at deep level. Each cell subset's genomic DNA was divided evenly among several immunoSEQ plates. Per sorted-subset replicate PCR, input was approximately 0.2 ug DNA, representing about 32,000 T cell genomes. Here immunoSEQ multiplex PCR was the method, and the copy in TCRdb shows in-frame clones only, minus some. The sample consists of fewer than 2.5 million clones, 93% of them appearing once. Per germline, CDR1 SQVTM and CDR2 ANQGSEA. Between the trimmed V and J ends, which lost 1 base and 2 bases, there was a span of 11 bases. The CDR3 contains 14 residues. This sample was taken from a study of shared clonotypes between healthy human individuals.

This sequence was found in a man younger than 35 in good health. Some clones in this sample may be carry-over from other donors' samples. Sequencing was performed on naive CD4+ T cells from PBMCs. Subset described: CD45RA+ positively selected. The rearrangement uses TRBV29-1 and TRBJ2-5; possibly TRBD2 for D (6 bases). The CDR3 nucleotides read TGCAGCGTTGAAGTCCTCGGGGGTCAAGAGACCCAGTACTTC. It yields the protein CSVEVLGGQETQYF. The entire variable domain, with the rest obtained from reference TRBV29-1 and TRBJ2-5, is as follows: SAVISQKPSRDICQRGTSLTIQCQVDSQVTMMFWYRQQPGQSLTLIATANQGSEATYESGFVIDKFPISRPNLTFSTLTVSNMSPEDSSIYLCSVEVLGGQETQYFGPGTRLLVL.